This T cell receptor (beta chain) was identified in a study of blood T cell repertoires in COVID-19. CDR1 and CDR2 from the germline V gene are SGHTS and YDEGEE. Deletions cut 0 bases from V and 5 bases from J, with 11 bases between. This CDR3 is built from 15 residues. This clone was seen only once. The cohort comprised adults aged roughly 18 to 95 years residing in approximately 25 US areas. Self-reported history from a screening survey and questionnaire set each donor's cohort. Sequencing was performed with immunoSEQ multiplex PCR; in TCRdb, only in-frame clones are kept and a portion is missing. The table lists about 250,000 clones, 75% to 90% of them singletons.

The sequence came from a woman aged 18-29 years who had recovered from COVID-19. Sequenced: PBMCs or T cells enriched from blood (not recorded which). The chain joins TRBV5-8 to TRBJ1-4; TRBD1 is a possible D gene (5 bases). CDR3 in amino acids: CASSLGRTLNEKLFF. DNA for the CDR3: TGTGCCAGCAGCTTGGGGCGGACACTAAATGAAAAACTGTTTTTT.